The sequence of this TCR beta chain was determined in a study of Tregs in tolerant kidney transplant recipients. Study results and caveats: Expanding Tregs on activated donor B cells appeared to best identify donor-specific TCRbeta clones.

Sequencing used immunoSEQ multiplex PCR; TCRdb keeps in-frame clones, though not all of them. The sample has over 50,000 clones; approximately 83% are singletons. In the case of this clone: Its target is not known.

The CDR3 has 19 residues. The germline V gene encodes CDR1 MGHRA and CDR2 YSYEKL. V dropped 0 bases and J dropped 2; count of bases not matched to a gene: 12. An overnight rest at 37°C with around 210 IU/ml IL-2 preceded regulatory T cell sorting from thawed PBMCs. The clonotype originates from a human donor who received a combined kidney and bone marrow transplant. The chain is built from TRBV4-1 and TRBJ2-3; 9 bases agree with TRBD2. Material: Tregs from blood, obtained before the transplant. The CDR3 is CASSQDRSGASGNTDTQYF. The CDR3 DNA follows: TGCGCCAGCAGCCAAGATAGGAGCGGTGCTAGCGGGAACACAGATACGCAGTATTTT.